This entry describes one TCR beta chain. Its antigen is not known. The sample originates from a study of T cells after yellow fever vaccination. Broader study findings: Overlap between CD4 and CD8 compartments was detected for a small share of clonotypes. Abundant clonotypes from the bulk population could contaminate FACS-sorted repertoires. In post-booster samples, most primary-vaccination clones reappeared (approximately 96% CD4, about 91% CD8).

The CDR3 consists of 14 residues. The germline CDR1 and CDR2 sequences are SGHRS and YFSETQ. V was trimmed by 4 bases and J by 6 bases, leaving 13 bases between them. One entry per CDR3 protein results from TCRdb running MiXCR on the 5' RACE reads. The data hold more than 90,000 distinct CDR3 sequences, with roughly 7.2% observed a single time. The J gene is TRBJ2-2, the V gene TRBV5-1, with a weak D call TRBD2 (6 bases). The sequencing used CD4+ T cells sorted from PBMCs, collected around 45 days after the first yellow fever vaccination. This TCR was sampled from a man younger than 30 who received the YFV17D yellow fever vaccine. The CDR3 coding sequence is TGCGCCAGCAGCCATGGAGGGAGGTCCGGGGAGCTGTTTTTT. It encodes CASSHGGRSGELFF.